This note documents a single TCR beta chain sequence. Assay used: immunoSEQ multiplex PCR; TCRdb lists only in-frame clones, some missing. The sample records about 75,000 clones, about 91% being singletons. These data are taken from a study of blood T cell repertoires in COVID-19. The V end lost 3 bases, the J end lost 1 base, and 15 bases lay between the germline ends. The CDR3 spans 16 residues. Per the germline V gene, CDR1 is SGHAT and CDR2 is FQDESV (reference sequence). The rearrangement links TRBV11-1 to TRBJ1-1, with a possible D match to TRBD1 (6 bases). Specimen: peripheral blood. The clonotype was recovered from a woman in her sixties or seventies with acute or convalescent COVID-19. In DNA form, the CDR3 reads TGTGCCAGCAGCTTCCTCCCGGGACAAACGAACACTGAAGCTTTCTTT. This translates into CASSFLPGQTNTEAFF.